This T cell receptor (beta chain) came from a study of circulating and synovial CD4+ cells in juvenile arthritis. Study-wide findings and caveats: Diversity here was lower than in bulk blood CD4 cells.

TCRdb's table, derived via immunoSEQ multiplex PCR, lists solely in-frame clones and lacks some. The data contain about 35,000 clones, roughly 95% of them seen just once; the ten biggest clones take up 0.15% to 0.2%. The CDR3 extends over 13 amino acids. Concerning this clone: Its antigen is not known.

Sequencing was done on a sample of CD4+ T cells from blood. V is TRBV21-1 and J is TRBJ2-3; TRBD1 was called by the table and not checked on the DNA. TRBV21-1 is assigned pseudogene status. The sequence derives from a human donor with juvenile idiopathic arthritis. CDR3 protein: CASSRRHVDTQYF. Here the CDR3 DNA reads TGTGCCAGCAGCAGACGACACGTAGATACGCAGTATTTT.